The 13 T cell receptor beta chains presented below share a single source sample, sequenced in a study of CD8 T cells in ankylosing spondylitis. General study findings and limits: There was a TCR beta motif, made of 7 or 8 highly homologous variants, that appeared characteristic of ankylosing spondylitis blood.

For these receptors, no antigen is known. One entry per CDR3 protein, called by TCRdb with MiXCR from the 5' RACE reads. The sample has approximately 400,000 distinct CDR3 sequences, roughly 17% seen once. Specimen: blood, either unsorted or a sorted T cell fraction (not recorded which). Source of these receptors: a male donor with ankylosing spondylitis.

This clonotype was observed many times. The chain is built from TRBV5-1 and TRBJ2-3; 8 nucleotides agree with TRBD1. The CDR3 runs to 17 residues. With 2 bases clipped from V and 0 bases from J, the junction kept 8 bases outside the gene matches. Germline assignment: CDR1 SGHRS and CDR2 YFSETQ. The CDR3 protein is CASSLTWTGSSTDTQYF. Written as DNA, the CDR3 is TGCGCCAGCAGCTTAACCTGGACAGGGAGTAGCACAGATACGCAGTATTTT.

This clonotype was observed a handful of times. The J gene is TRBJ2-2, the V gene TRBV6-5; 8 bases are a match to TRBD1. The V and J ends lost 2 bases and 4 bases, in that order; junction bases with no gene match: 9. CDR1 is MNHEY and CDR2 is SVGAGI in the germline V gene. This CDR3 spans 17 amino acids. Here the CDR3 DNA reads TGTGCCAGCAGTTACCGCTTAACCACAGGGGGCACCGGGGAGCTGTTTTTT. Its translation is CASSYRLTTGGTGELFF.

The chain links TRBV6-4 to TRBJ2-3, with a weak D call TRBD1 (5 bases). Germline V gene data show CDR1 as MRHNA and CDR2 as SNTAGT. Trimming left V 6 bases short and J 6 bases short, with 13 bases between. The CDR3 is 13 residues long. DNA for the CDR3: TGTGCCAGCAGAAGGGGCCCGGCGGATACGCAGTATTTT. Translating it yields CASRRGPADTQYF.

This clonotype has a single count. The V and J genes are TRBV5-1 and TRBJ2-7; D remains ambiguous. CDR1 and CDR2 from the germline V gene are SGHRS and YFSETQ. Trimming cost V 7 bases and J 1 base, with 18 bases left between them. This CDR3 is built from 15 residues. In DNA, the CDR3 is TGCGCCAGCTACCCTATACCGATGAGGTCCTACGAGCAGTACTTC. Translating gives CASYPIPMRSYEQYF.

This clonotype was picked up a small number of times. The chain has TRBV5-1 and TRBJ2-2; TRBD2 might be the D (5 bases). The V and J ends lost 0 bases and 5 bases respectively, with 14 bases between them. Germline V lookup: CDR1 SGHRS, CDR2 YFSETQ. The CDR3 covers 16 residues. The CDR3 region is CASSLGLAGRTGELFF. The CDR3 nucleotides are TGCGCCAGCAGCTTGGGTCTAGCTGGTAGGACCGGGGAGCTGTTTTTT.

This clonotype was recorded many times. The CDR3 region has the DNA TGTGCCAGCAGTTACTCCGGGACTAGCGGTTACGAGCAGTACTTC. The encoded protein is CASSYSGTSGYEQYF. This chain uses TRBV6-2 or TRBV6-3 with TRBJ2-7, with 11 positions matching TRBD2. Looked up from germline, CDR1 is MNHEY and CDR2 is SVGEGT. J gave up 4 bases and V 0 bases, and 2 bases lay outside the gene matches. This CDR3 is 15 amino acids long.

This clonotype was recorded many times. The genes are TRBV10-3 and TRBJ2-4; tentative D call: TRBD2 (6 bases). Per the germline V gene, CDR1 is ENHRY and CDR2 is SYGVKD. The CDR3 is 15 residues long. The V gene lost 2 bases and the J gene lost 11 bases, with 19 bases spanning the gap. The CDR3 DNA reads TGTGCCATCAGTGAGCCCGACTCCTTAGGAGGGGTTCAGTACTTC. It codes for CAISEPDSLGGVQYF.

This clonotype was seen at least ten times. The gene calls are TRBV25-1 and TRBJ2-2, with a weak D call TRBD2 (5 bases). This CDR3 spans 13 amino acids. The germline V gene has CDR1 MGHDK and CDR2 SYGVNS. The V end was cut by 9 bases, the J end by 5 bases, with 13 bases between. CDR3 sequence: CASRRGPTGELFF. DNA of the CDR3: TGTGCCAGTAGACGAGGGCCGACCGGGGAGCTGTTTTTT.

The rearrangement joins TRBV20-1 to TRBJ2-3; 8 bases agree with TRBD2. The CDR3 is made up of 15 amino acids. The trim removed 2 bases at V and 0 bases at J, leaving 4 bases unmatched. Germline loops: CDR1 DFQATT, CDR2 SNEGSKA (reference sequence). The DNA of the CDR3 is TGCAGTGCTAGAAGGCGGGGGGATAGCACAGATACGCAGTATTTT. It encodes CSARRRGDSTDTQYF.

The chain joins TRBV6-1 to TRBJ1-2; 10 nucleotides line up with TRBD1. The CDR3 loop spans 15 amino acids. The germline gives CDR1 MNHNS, CDR2 SASEGT. The ends lost 5 bases at V and 2 bases at J; junction bases unmatched: 5. The DNA of the CDR3 is TGTGCCAGCAGTCCCTGGGGACAGGGGAACTATGGCTACACCTTC. Amino acids: CASSPWGQGNYGYTF.

The chain uses TRBV7-3 and TRBJ2-3; TRBD2 is a possible D gene (6 bases). The CDR3 covers 14 residues. The V end lost 5 bases, the J end lost 6 bases, and 15 bases lay between the germline ends. Germline V CDR1 and CDR2: SGHTA, FQGTGA. The CDR3 DNA sequence: TGTGCCAGCAGCCGGGACTTAGCACAGGATACGCAGTATTTT. This translates into CASSRDLAQDTQYF.

This chain joins TRBV9 and TRBJ2-4; no firm D call. Germline V gives CDR1 SGDLS, CDR2 YYNGEE. Trimming pared 0 bases from V and 5 bases from J, leaving 9 bases between. The CDR3 runs 14 residues. CDR3 sequence: CASSVGGRENIQYF. The DNA of the CDR3 is TGTGCCAGCAGCGTAGGAGGACGGGAAAACATTCAGTACTTC.

The chain carries TRBV20-1 and TRBJ1-2; maybe TRBD1 (5 bases). This CDR3 has 13 residues. Trimming removed 6 bases from V and 8 bases from J, with 19 bases in between. Germline assignment: CDR1 DFQATT and CDR2 SNEGSKA (reference sequence). CDR3 nucleotide sequence: TGCAGTGCGCCGAAGGATCAGGGTTACGGCTACACCTTC. It codes for CSAPKDQGYGYTF.